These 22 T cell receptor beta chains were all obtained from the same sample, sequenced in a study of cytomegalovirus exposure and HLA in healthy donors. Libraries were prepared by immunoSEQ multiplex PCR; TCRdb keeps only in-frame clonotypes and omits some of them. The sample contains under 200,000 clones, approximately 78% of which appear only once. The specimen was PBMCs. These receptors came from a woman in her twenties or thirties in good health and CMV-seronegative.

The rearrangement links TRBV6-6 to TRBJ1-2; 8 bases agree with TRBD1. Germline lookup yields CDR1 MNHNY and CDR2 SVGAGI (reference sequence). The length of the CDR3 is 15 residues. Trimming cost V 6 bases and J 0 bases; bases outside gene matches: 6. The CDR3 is CASRPGQGSNYGYTF. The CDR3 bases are TGTGCCAGCAGACCCGGACAGGGCTCTAACTATGGCTACACCTTC.

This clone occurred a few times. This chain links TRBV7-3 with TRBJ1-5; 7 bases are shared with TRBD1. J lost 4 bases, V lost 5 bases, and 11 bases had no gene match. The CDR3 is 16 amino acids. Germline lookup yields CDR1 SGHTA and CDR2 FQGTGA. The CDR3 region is CASSGLLGQRNQPQHF. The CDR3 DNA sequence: TGTGCCAGCAGCGGTCTTTTGGGACAGAGAAATCAGCCCCAGCATTTT.

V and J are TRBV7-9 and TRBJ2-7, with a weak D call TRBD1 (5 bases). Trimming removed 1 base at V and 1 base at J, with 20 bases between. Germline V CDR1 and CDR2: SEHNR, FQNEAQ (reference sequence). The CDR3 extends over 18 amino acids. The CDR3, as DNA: TGTGCCAGCAGCTTAGGAATCACGAGAGACAGTTTATCCTACGAGCAGTACTTC. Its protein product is CASSLGITRDSLSYEQYF.

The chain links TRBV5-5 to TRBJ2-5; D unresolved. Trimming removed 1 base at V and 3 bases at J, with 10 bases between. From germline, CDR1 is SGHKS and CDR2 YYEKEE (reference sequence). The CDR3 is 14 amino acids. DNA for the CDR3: TGTGCCAGCAGCTTGTTTAAGGCGGAAGAGACCCAGTACTTC. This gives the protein CASSLFKAEETQYF.

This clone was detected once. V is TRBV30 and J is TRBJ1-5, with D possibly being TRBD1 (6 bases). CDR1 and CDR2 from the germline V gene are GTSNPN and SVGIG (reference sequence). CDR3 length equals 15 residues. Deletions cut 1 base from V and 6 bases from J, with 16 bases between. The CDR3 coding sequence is TGTGCCTGGAGTGCCGGGGGGCGAGGGGGTCAGCCCCAGCATTTT. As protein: CAWSAGGRGGQPQHF.

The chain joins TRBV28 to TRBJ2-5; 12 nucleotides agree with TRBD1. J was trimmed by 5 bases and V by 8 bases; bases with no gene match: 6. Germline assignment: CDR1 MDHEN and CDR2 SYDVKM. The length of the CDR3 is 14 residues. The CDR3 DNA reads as TGTGCCAGCGGGGGACAGGGGGCGTGGGAGACCCAGTACTTC. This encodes CASGGQGAWETQYF.

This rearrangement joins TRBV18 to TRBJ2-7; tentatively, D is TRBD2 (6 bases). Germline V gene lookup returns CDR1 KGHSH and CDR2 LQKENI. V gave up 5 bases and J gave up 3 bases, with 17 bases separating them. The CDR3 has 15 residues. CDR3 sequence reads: CASSVGGDLRYEQYF. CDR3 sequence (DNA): TGTGCCAGCTCAGTCGGTGGGGACTTACGCTACGAGCAGTACTTC. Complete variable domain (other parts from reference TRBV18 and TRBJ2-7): NAGVMQNPRHLVRRRGQEARLRCSPMKGHSHVYWYRQLPEEGLKFMVYLQKENIIDESGMPKERFSAEFPKEGPSILRIQQVVRGDSAAYFCASSVGGDLRYEQYFGPGTRLTVT.

The DNA of the CDR3 is TGTGCCAGCAGCTACCAGACGGGGGGCTACACCTTC. The encoded protein is CASSYQTGGYTF. The genes are TRBV9 and TRBJ1-2; D gene uncertain. This CDR3 comprises 12 residues. The germline CDR1 and CDR2 sequences are SGDLS and YYNGEE. Trimming pared 4 bases from V and 8 bases from J, leaving 12 bases between. The full variable domain, completed using reference TRBV9 and TRBJ1-2, is DSGVTQTPKHLITATGQRVTLRCSPRSGDLSVYWYQQSLDQGLQFLIQYYNGEERAKGNILERFSAQQFPDLHSELNLSSLELGDSALYFCASSYQTGGYTFGSGTRLTVV.

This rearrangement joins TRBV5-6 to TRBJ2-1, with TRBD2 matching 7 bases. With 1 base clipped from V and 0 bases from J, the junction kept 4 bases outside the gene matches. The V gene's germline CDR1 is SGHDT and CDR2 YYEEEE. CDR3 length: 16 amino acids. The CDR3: CASSLSGGSSYNEQFF. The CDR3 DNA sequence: TGTGCCAGCAGCTTGTCGGGCGGGAGCTCCTACAATGAGCAGTTCTTC.

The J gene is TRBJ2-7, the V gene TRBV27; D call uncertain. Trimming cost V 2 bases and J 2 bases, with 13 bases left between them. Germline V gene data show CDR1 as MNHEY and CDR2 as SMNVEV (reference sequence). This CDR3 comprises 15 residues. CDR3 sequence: CASSLRRVQTYEQYF. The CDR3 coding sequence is TGTGCCAGCAGTTTACGACGGGTACAAACCTACGAGCAGTACTTC.

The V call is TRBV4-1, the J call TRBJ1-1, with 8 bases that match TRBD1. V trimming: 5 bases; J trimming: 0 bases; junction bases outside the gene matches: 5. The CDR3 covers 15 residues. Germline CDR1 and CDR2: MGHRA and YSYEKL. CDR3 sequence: CASSSRTGLNTEAFF. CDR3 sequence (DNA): TGCGCCAGCAGCTCGCGGACAGGGCTGAACACTGAAGCTTTCTTT.

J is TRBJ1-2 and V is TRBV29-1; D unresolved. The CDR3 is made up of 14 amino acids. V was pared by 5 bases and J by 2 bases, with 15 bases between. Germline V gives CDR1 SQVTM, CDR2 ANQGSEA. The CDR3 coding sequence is TGCAGCGTTCCCATGAGAGAAAGCAACTATGGCTACACCTTC. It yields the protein CSVPMRESNYGYTF.

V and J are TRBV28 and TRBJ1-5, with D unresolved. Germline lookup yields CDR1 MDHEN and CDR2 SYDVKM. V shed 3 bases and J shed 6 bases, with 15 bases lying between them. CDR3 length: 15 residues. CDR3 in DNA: TGTGCCAGCAGTTTGGGGTTGCGGGGAGGTCAGCCCCAGCATTTT. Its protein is CASSLGLRGGQPQHF.

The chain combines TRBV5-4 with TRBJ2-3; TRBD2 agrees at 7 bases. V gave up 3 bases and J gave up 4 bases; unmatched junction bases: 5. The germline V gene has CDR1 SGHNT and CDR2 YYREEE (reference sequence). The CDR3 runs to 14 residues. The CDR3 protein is CASSSAGGSDTQYF. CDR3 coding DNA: TGTGCCAGCAGCTCGGCCGGGGGGTCAGATACGCAGTATTTT.

As DNA, the CDR3 is TGTGCCAGCAGCACTCCAGGGGGCGTTAATTCACCCCTCCACTTT. It encodes CASSTPGGVNSPLHF. The chain uses TRBV2 and TRBJ1-6; 8 bases align to TRBD1. The CDR3 loop spans 15 amino acids. Germline-derived CDR1 and CDR2 are SNHLY and FYNNEI. After removal of 6 bases from V and 6 bases from J, the junction contained 7 bases not matched to a gene.

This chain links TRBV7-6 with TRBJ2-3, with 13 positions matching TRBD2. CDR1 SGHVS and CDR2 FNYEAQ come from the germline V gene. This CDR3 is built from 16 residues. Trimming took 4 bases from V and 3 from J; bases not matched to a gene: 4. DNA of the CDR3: TGTGCCAGCAGCTCGGGACTAGCGGGGAAAACAGATACGCAGTATTTT. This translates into CASSSGLAGKTDTQYF.

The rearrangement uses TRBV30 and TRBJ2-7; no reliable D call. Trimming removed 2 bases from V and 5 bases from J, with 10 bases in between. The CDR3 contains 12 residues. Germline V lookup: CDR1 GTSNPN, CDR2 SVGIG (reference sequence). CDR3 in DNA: TGTGCCTGGAGTAAGATGAGGAACGAGCAGTACTTC. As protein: CAWSKMRNEQYF.

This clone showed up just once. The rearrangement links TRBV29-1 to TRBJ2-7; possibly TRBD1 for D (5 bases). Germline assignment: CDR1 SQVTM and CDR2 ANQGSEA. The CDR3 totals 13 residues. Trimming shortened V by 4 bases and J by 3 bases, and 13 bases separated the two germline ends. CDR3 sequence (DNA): TGCAGCGTTGCCCCAAGGGGCGGCTACGAGCAGTACTTC. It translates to CSVAPRGGYEQYF.

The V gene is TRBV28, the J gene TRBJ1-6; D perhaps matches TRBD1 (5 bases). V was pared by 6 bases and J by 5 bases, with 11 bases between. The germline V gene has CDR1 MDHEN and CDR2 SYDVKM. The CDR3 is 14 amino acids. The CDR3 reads CASRLGTHNSPLHF. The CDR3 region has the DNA TGTGCCAGCAGACTCGGGACTCATAATTCACCCCTCCACTTT.

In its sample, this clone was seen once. CDR3 residues: CSVRTSGISTDTQYF. CDR3 DNA: TGCAGCGTCCGGACTAGCGGCATCAGCACAGATACGCAGTATTTT. The V and J genes are TRBV29-1 and TRBJ2-3; 10 nucleotides line up with TRBD2. Per germline, CDR1 SQVTM and CDR2 ANQGSEA. This CDR3 comprises 15 residues. V was pared by 6 bases and J by 0 bases, with 6 bases of the junction left unmatched.

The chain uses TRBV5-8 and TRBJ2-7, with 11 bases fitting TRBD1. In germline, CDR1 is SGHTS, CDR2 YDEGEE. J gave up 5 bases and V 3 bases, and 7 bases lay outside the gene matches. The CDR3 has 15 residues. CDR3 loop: CASSYGQGAQDEQYF. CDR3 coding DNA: TGTGCCAGCAGCTATGGACAGGGGGCGCAAGACGAGCAGTACTTC. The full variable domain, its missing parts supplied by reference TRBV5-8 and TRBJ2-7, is EAGVTQSPTHLIKTRGQQATLRCSPISGHTSVYWYQQALGLGLQFLLWYDEGEERNRGNFPPRFSGRQFPNYSSELNVNALELEDSALYLCASSYGQGAQDEQYFGPGTRLTVT.

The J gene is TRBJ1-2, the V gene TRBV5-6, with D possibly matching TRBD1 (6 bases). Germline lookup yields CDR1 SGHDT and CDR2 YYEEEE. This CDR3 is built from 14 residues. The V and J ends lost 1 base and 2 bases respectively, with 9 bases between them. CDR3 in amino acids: CASSLNRENYGYTF. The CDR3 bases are TGTGCCAGCAGCTTGAACAGGGAGAACTATGGCTACACCTTC.